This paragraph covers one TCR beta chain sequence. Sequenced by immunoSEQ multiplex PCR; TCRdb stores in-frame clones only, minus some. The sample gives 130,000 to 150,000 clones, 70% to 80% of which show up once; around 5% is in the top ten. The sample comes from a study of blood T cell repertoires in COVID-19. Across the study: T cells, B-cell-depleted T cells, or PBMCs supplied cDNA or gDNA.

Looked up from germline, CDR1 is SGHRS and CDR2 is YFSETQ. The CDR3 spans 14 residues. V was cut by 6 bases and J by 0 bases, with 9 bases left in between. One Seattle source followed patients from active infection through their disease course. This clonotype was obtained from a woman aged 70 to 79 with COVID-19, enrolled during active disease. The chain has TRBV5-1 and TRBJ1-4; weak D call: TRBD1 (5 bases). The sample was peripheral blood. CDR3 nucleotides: TGCGCCAGCAAAACAGGATCAACTAATGAAAAACTGTTTTTT. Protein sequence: CASKTGSTNEKLFF.